The 15 T cell receptor beta chains below all came from one sample that was sequenced in a study of blood T cell repertoires in COVID-19. Sequencing was performed with immunoSEQ multiplex PCR; in TCRdb, only in-frame clones are kept and a portion is missing. The sample carries roughly 60,000 clones, 80% to 85% recorded once. The sample comprised peripheral blood. These receptors were obtained from a human donor in a cohort sampled during active or convalescent COVID-19.

The rearrangement links TRBV7-9 to TRBJ2-3, with unresolved D. CDR3 length equals 14 residues. The V end was cut by 3 bases, the J end by 2 bases, with 9 bases between. The V gene's germline CDR1 is SEHNR and CDR2 FQNEAQ (reference sequence). This chain's CDR3 is CASSLADNTDTQYF. The CDR3 DNA follows: TGTGCCAGCAGCTTGGCCGACAACACAGATACGCAGTATTTT.

The chain links TRBV10-3 to TRBJ1-2, with 9 bases matching TRBD1. After removal of 6 bases from V and 6 bases from J, the junction contained 11 bases not matched to a gene. Germline CDR1 reads ENHRY; CDR2 reads SYGVKD. The CDR3 is 15 amino acids. CDR3 protein: CAIRAGTGRFDGYTF. The DNA of the CDR3 is TGTGCCATCAGAGCAGGGACAGGGAGATTCGATGGCTACACCTTC.

DNA of the CDR3: TGTGCCAGCAGCCCCAAAAGTCGTTCAGATCATAATTCACCCCTCCACTTT. Amino acids: CASSPKSRSDHNSPLHF. The chain combines TRBV14 with TRBJ1-6; D unresolved. Germline V gene data show CDR1 as SGHDN and CDR2 as FVKESK. This CDR3 is 17 amino acids long. V dropped 4 bases and J dropped 5 bases, with 18 bases sitting between them.

V usage is TRBV5-7 and J usage is TRBJ2-2; the D is unclear. TRBV5-7 is marked as an open reading frame, function uncertain. V shed 0 bases and J shed 6 bases, with 6 bases lying between them. This CDR3 spans 13 amino acids. The CDR3 region has the DNA TGTGCCAGCAGCTTGGAGCTCCCCGGGGAGCTGTTTTTT. It is translated as CASSLELPGELFF.

V is TRBV10-3 and J is TRBJ1-2; 8 bases are a match to TRBD1. From germline, CDR1 is ENHRY and CDR2 SYGVKD. The CDR3 runs to 14 residues. V trimming: 9 bases; J trimming: 4 bases; junction bases outside the gene matches: 10. In DNA, the CDR3 is TGTGCCATAAGCTCTGGACAGGGCTCCTATGGCTACACCTTC. Protein sequence: CAISSGQGSYGYTF.

The chain couples TRBV18 to TRBJ2-3; a weak D match, TRBD2 (7 bases). Germline assignment: CDR1 KGHSH and CDR2 LQKENI. The CDR3 runs to 15 residues. The V gene lost 3 bases and the J gene lost 3 bases, with 13 bases spanning the gap. CDR3 sequence: CASSPGTLATDTQYF. The DNA of the CDR3 is TGTGCCAGCTCACCCGGGACACTAGCGACAGATACGCAGTATTTT.

The chain combines TRBV12-5 with TRBJ2-3; TRBD2 is a possible D gene (6 bases). Germline values: CDR1 LGHNT, CDR2 FRNRAP. V dropped 3 bases and J dropped 1 base, with 11 bases sitting between them. The CDR3 runs to 15 residues. CDR3 amino acids: CASGFTLAGTDTQYF. The CDR3 coding sequence is TGTGCTAGTGGTTTCACGTTAGCGGGCACAGATACGCAGTATTTT.

In this sample, this clone turned up once. The chain has TRBV5-5 and TRBJ1-2; 10 bases align to TRBD1. The CDR3 length is 16 residues. V was pared by 2 bases and J by 8 bases, with 12 bases of the junction left unmatched. Germline CDR1 is SGHKS and CDR2 is YYEKEE (reference sequence). The CDR3 DNA follows: TGTGCCAGCAGCTTACAAGAGACAGGGGGCGGTGGGGGCTACACCTTC. This gives the protein CASSLQETGGGGGYTF. The full variable domain, with the rest looked up from reference TRBV5-5 and TRBJ1-2, is DAGVTQSPTHLIKTRGQQVTLRCSPISGHKSVSWYQQVLGQGPQFIFQYYEKEERGRGNFPDRFSARQFPNYSSELNVNALLLGDSALYLCASSLQETGGGGGYTFGSGTRLTVV.

V gene TRBV6-2 or TRBV6-3 combines with J gene TRBJ1-6; 9 bases are shared with TRBD1. Looked up from germline, CDR1 is MNHEY and CDR2 is SVGEGT. V shed 6 bases and J 6 bases; nucleotides not matched to a gene: 9. This CDR3 spans 16 amino acids. DNA of the CDR3: TGTGCCAGCAGCCCTACCGACAGGGGGAGTAATTCACCCCTCCACTTT. This encodes CASSPTDRGSNSPLHF.

This rearrangement joins TRBV19 to TRBJ2-4; possible D gene TRBD1, 6 bases. The germline V and J ends were trimmed by 5 bases and 1 base, with 9 bases remaining between them. Germline assignment: CDR1 LNHDA and CDR2 SQIVND (reference sequence). The CDR3 runs 14 residues. Here the CDR3 DNA reads TGTGCCAGTAGTCGGCAGGGGGCCAAAAACATTCAGTACTTC. Translation: CASSRQGAKNIQYF.

The V gene is TRBV10-3, the J gene TRBJ2-2, with D possibly being TRBD2 (5 bases). Trimming pared 4 bases from V and 4 bases from J, leaving 13 bases between. The CDR3 runs to 15 residues. In germline, CDR1 is ENHRY, CDR2 SYGVKD. CDR3 loop: CAISVEGWGTGELFF. In nucleotides, the CDR3 is TGTGCCATCAGTGTAGAGGGTTGGGGCACCGGGGAGCTGTTTTTT.

The chain uses TRBV11-2 and TRBJ1-1; no clear D gene. V was trimmed by 2 bases and J by 4 bases, leaving 17 bases between them. The CDR3 is 16 residues long. Per germline, CDR1 SGHAT and CDR2 FQNNGV. CDR3 nucleotides: TGTGCCAGCAGCTTAATTAGTGGTCGGGGAGGCACTGAAGCTTTCTTT. Translation: CASSLISGRGGTEAFF.

The chain recombines TRBV5-1 with TRBJ2-1; D is perhaps TRBD2 (5 bases). Germline V gene lookup returns CDR1 SGHRS and CDR2 YFSETQ. The CDR3 contains 14 residues. V dropped 0 bases and J dropped 2 bases, with 6 bases sitting between them. The CDR3 bases are TGCGCCAGCAGCTTGGGGGAGCCCTACAATGAGCAGTTCTTC. Protein sequence: CASSLGEPYNEQFF.

The V and J genes are TRBV7-2 and TRBJ1-3; D is possibly TRBD1 (5 bases). The CDR3 covers 15 residues. Deletions cut 2 bases from V and 10 bases from J, with 18 bases between. Germline CDR1 SGHTA, CDR2 FQGNSA. The CDR3 here is CASSLSYGGIGTIYF. The CDR3 nucleotides read TGTGCCAGCAGCTTATCGTACGGGGGTATAGGGACCATATATTTT.

This clone was observed at least ten times. Other DNA sequences of this sample code for an identical CDR3. The V and J genes are TRBV6-5 and TRBJ2-7; D is undetermined. Germline V gene sequence: CDR1 MNHEY, CDR2 SVGAGI. The CDR3 has 13 amino acids. The V gene lost 0 bases and the J gene lost 1 base, with 4 bases spanning the gap. Here the CDR3 reads CASSYSESYEQYF. CDR3 nucleotides: TGTGCCAGCAGTTACTCAGAGTCCTACGAGCAGTACTTC.